This TCR beta chain derives from a study of blood T cell repertoires in COVID-19. Across the whole study: Both acute and convalescent COVID-19 samples were obtained from the United States, Italy and Spain.

The junction had 11 bases not matched to a gene; V was cut back by 5 bases and J by 4 bases. The CDR3 runs to 18 residues. Germline lookup yields CDR1 MDHEN and CDR2 SYDVKM. This table comes from immunoSEQ multiplex PCR, and its TCRdb copy is limited to in-frame clones, with some not included. The sample comprises 25,000 to 30,000 clones, 76% of which are singletons, and approximately 40% rests with the top ten. The genes are TRBV28 and TRBJ2-3; 14 bases align to TRBD2. The material sequenced was peripheral blood. The clonotype was recovered from a man between 65 and 80 years old with acute or convalescent COVID-19. CDR3 nucleotides: TGTGCCAGCAGTCCCCTAGGGACTAGCGGGGGTTTCTCAGATACGCAGTATTTT. It encodes CASSPLGTSGGFSDTQYF.